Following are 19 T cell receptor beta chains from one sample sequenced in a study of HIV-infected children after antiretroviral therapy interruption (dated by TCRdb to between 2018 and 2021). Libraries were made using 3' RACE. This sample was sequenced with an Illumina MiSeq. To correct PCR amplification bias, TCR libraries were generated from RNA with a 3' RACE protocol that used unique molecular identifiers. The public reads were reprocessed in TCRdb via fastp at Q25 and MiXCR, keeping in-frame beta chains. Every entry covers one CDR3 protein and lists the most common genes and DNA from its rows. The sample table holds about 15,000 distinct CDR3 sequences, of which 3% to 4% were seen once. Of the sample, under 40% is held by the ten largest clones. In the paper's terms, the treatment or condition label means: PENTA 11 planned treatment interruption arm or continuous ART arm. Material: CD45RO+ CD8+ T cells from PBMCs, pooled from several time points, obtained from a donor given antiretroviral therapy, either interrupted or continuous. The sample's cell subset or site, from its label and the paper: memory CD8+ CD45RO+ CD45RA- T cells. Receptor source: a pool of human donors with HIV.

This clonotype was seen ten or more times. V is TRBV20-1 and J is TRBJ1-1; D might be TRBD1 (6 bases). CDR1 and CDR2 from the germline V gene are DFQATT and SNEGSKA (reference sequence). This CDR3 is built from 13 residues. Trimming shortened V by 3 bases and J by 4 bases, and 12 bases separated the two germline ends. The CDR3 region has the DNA TGCAGTGCTAGGACAGGAAAATTCACTGAAGCTTTCTTT. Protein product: CSARTGKFTEAFF.

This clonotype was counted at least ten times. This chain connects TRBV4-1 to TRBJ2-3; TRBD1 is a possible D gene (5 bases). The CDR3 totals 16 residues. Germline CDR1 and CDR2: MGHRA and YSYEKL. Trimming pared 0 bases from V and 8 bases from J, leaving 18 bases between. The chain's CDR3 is CASSQDRADSSGTQYF. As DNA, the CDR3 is TGCGCCAGCAGCCAAGATCGGGCAGACAGTTCCGGTACGCAGTATTTT.

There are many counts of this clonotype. The CDR3: CSADSRPGGNYGYTF. For the CDR3, the DNA is TGCAGCGCAGATAGTCGCCCAGGGGGAAACTATGGCTACACCTTC. The V gene is TRBV29-1, the J gene TRBJ1-2; 7 bases fit TRBD1. CDR1 is SQVTM, CDR2 ANQGSEA, per germline. Losses at the gene ends were 7 bases for V and 2 bases for J; bases not matched to a gene: 13. The CDR3 covers 15 residues.

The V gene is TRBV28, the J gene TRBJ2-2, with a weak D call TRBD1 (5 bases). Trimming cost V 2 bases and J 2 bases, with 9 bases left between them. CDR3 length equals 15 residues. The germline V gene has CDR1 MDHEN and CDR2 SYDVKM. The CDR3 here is CASSLRQGNTGELFF. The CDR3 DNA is TGTGCCAGCAGTTTACGTCAGGGAAACACCGGGGAGCTGTTTTTT.

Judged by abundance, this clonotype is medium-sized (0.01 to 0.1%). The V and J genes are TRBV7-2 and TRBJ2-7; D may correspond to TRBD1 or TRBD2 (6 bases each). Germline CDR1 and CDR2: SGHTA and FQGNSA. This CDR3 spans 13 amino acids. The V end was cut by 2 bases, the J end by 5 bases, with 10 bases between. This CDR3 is CASSLWGANEQYF. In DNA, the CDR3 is TGTGCCAGCAGCTTATGGGGGGCCAACGAGCAGTACTTC.

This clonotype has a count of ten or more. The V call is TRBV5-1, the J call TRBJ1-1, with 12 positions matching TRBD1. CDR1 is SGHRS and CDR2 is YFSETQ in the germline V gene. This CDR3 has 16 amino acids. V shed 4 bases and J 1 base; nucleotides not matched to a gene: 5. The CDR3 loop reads CASSQGTGGENTEAFF. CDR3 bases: TGCGCCAGCAGCCAGGGGACAGGGGGCGAGAACACTGAAGCTTTCTTT.

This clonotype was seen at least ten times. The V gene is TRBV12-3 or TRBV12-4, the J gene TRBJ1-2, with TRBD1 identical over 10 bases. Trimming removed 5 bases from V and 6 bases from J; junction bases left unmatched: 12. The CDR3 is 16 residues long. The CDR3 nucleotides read TGTGCCAGCAGTATTTGGGGGACAGGGGAAGTCCATGGCTACACCTTC. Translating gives CASSIWGTGEVHGYTF.

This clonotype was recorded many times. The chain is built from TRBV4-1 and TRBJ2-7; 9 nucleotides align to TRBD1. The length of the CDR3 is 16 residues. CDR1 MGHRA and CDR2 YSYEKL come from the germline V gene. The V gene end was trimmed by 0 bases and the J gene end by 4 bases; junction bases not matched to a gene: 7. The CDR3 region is CASSQDRTGEWYEQYF. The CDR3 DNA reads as TGCGCCAGCAGCCAAGATAGGACAGGGGAGTGGTACGAGCAGTACTTC.

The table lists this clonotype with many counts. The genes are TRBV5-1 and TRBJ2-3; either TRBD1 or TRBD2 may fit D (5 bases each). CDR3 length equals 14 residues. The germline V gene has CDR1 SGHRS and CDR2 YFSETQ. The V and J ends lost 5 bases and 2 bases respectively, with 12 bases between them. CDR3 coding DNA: TGCGCCAGCAGGGGGGAACAGATCACAGATACGCAGTATTTT. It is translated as CASRGEQITDTQYF.

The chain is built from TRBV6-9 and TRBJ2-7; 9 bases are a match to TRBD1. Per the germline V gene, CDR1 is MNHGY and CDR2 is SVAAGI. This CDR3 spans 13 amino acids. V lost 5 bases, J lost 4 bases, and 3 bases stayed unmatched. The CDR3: CASSGTGTYEQYF. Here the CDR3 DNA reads TGTGCCAGCAGTGGGACAGGGACTTACGAGCAGTACTTC.

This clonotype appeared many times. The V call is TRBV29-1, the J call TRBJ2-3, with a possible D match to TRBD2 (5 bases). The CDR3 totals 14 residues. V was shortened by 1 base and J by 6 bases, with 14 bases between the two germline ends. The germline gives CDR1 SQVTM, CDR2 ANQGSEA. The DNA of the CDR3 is TGCAGCGTTGAAGCCGACGGGGTTCGCGATACGCAGTATTTT. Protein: CSVEADGVRDTQYF.

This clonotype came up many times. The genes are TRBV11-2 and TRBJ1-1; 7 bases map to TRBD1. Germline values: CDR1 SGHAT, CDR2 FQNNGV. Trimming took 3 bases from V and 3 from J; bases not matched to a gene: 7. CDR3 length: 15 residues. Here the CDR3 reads CASSLTGPEYTEAFF. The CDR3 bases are TGTGCCAGCAGCTTGACAGGGCCGGAGTACACTGAAGCTTTCTTT.

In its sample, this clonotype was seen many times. DNA of the CDR3: TGCGCCAGCTCAGGGAGCACTGAAGCTTTCTTT. Protein: CASSGSTEAFF. This chain joins TRBV10-2 and TRBJ1-1; D might be TRBD1 (5 bases). The CDR3 is 11 residues long. V gave up 8 bases and J gave up 4 bases, with 8 bases separating them. The V gene's germline CDR1 is WSHSY and CDR2 SAAADI.

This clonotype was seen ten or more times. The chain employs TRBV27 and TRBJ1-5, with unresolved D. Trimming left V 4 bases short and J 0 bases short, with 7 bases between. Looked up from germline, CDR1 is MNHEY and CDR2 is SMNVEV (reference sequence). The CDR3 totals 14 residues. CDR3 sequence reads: CASSSGYSNQPQHF. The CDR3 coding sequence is TGTGCCAGCAGTTCCGGATATAGCAATCAGCCCCAGCATTTT.

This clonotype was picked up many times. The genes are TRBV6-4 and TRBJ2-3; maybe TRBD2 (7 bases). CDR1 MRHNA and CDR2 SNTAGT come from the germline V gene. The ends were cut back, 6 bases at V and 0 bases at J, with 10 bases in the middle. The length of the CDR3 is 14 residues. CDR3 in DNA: TGTGCCAGCAGAGGGGGGGGAAGCACAGATACGCAGTATTTT. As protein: CASRGGGSTDTQYF.

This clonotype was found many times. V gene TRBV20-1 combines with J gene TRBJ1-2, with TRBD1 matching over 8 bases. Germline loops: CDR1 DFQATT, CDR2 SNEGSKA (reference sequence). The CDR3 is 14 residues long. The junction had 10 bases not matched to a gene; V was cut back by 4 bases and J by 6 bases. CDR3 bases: TGCAGTGCTAAGGACAGGGCACAAATCCATGGCTACACCTTC. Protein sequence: CSAKDRAQIHGYTF.

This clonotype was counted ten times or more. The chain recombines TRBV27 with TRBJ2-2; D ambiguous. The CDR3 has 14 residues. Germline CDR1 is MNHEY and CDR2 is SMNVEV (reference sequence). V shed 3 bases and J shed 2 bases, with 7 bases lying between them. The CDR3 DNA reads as TGTGCCAGCAGTTTTACCCCCAACACCGGGGAGCTGTTTTTT. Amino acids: CASSFTPNTGELFF.

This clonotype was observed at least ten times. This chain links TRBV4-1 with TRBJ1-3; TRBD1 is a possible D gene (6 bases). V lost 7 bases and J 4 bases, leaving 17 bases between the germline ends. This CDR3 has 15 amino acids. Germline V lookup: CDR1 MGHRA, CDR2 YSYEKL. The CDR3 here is CASTTGLGTGNTIYF. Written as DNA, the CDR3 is TGCGCCAGCACGACAGGACTGGGCACGGGAAACACCATATATTTT.

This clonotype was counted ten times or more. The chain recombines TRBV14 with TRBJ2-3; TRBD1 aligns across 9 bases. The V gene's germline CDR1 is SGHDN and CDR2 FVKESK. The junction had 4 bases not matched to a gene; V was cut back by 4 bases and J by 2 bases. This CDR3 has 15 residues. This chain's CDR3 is CASSLWDRDTDTQYF. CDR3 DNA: TGTGCCAGCAGCCTGTGGGACAGGGACACAGATACGCAGTATTTT.